The 21 T cell receptor delta chains below all came from one sample that was sequenced in a study of Vδ1+ human thymocytes. Study observations and caveats: In the thymus, TRG and TRD repertoires looked highly polyclonal with Gaussian CDR3 lengths.

No cognate antigen is known for these TCRs. Sequences come from RNA converted to cDNA by reverse transcription. Multiplex PCR used pooled V-gene forward primers and a constant-region reverse primer to amplify CDR3s. TCRdb re-identified clones in the multiplex PCR reads via CATT. The sample records fewer than 90,000 delta-chain clones, approximately 34% being singletons. The specimen was Vdelta1+ gamma-delta thymocytes from the thymus. As for subset: FACS-sorted CD3+ TCRalphabeta- TCRVdelta1+ TCRVdelta2- thymocytes. The receptor set was obtained from a boy in the first two years of life who had congenital heart surgery.

The chain employs TRDV2 and TRDJ1, with 10 bases identical to TRDD3. V shed 3 bases, J shed 3 bases, and the junction held 6 bases outside the gene matches. Germline V gene data show CDR1 as GEAIGNYY and CDR2 as EKD. The CDR3 has 15 amino acids. CDR3 amino acids: CACDAGDTRADKLIF. DNA for the CDR3: TGTGCCTGTGACGCGGGGGATACGCGCGCCGATAAACTCATCTTT.

The genes are TRDV1 and TRDJ1, with 13 bases that match TRDD3. The CDR3 spans 20 residues. The germline gives CDR1 TSWWSYY, CDR2 QGS. V dropped 2 bases and J dropped 5; count of bases not matched to a gene: 17. The CDR3 loop reads CALGEIFLSFTGGYADKLIF. Here the CDR3 DNA reads TGTGCTCTTGGGGAAATTTTCCTATCTTTTACTGGGGGATACGCGGATAAACTCATCTTT.

This clone was counted a few times. The rearrangement uses TRDV1 and TRDJ1, with D possibly TRDD3 on 10 matching bases. The CDR3 spans 23 residues. From germline, CDR1 is TSWWSYY and CDR2 QGS. Trimming pared 3 bases from V and 0 bases from J, leaving 35 bases between. In DNA form, the CDR3 reads TGTGCTCTTGGGGATCTATCCCTGCCTTCCTACGGGGGGATACGGACGTACACCGATAAACTCATCTTT. It codes for CALGDLSLPSYGGIRTYTDKLIF.

The chain joins TRDV1 to TRDJ1, with TRDD3 identical over 13 bases. Germline V CDR1 and CDR2: TSWWSYY, QGS. The J segment lost 1 base and the V segment lost 4 bases, leaving 6 bases of the junction unmatched. The CDR3 runs 17 residues. The CDR3 region is CALGALLGDTSTDKLIF. The CDR3 DNA is TGTGCTCTTGGGGCATTACTGGGGGATACGAGCACCGATAAACTCATCTTT.

As concerns this clone: This same CDR3 is encoded by further DNA sequences in the sample. V gene TRDV1 combines with J gene TRDJ1, with a tentative D call TRDD3 (6 bases). Germline values: CDR1 TSWWSYY, CDR2 QGS. Trimming removed 4 bases at V and 2 bases at J, with 35 bases between. This CDR3 spans 22 amino acids. The CDR3 DNA is TGTGCTCTTGGGGTCTCCTCAGGCGACGTCCCAGTCCGGGGATTATCGACCGATAAACTCATCTTT. Its translation is CALGVSSGDVPVRGLSTDKLIF.

This sequence joins TRDV1 and TRDJ1; 7 nucleotides align to TRDD3. CDR3 length equals 17 residues. In germline, CDR1 is TSWWSYY, CDR2 QGS. Trimming at V came to 0 bases and at J to 7 bases, leaving 14 bases not matched to a gene. The CDR3 sequence is CALGELFWGVPLPKLIF. Written as DNA, the CDR3 is TGTGCTCTTGGGGAACTATTCTGGGGGGTGCCCCTGCCTAAACTCATCTTT.

The chain uses TRDV1 and TRDJ1; either TRDD2 or TRDD3 may supply D (5 bases each). This CDR3 is 23 amino acids long. Germline V gene sequence: CDR1 TSWWSYY, CDR2 QGS. V was shortened by 2 bases and J by 0 bases, with 34 bases between the two germline ends. The DNA of the CDR3 is TGTGCTCTTGGGGAAATTTCCGCCCTACGCCTTGTGGGGAGACACCCATACACCGATAAACTCATCTTT. It yields the protein CALGEISALRLVGRHPYTDKLIF.

This clone appeared a few times. V and J are TRDV1 and TRDJ1; maybe TRDD3 (10 bases). Per the germline V gene, CDR1 is TSWWSYY and CDR2 is QGS. The CDR3 consists of 20 residues. Trimming took off 2 bases at V and 1 base at J, with 26 bases between the two ends. The CDR3 region has the DNA TGTGCTCTTGGGGAAACCCTTCCTACACTGGGGGATCAATTCACCGATAAACTCATCTTT. It specifies CALGETLPTLGDQFTDKLIF.

This clone was recorded a few times. The rearrangement links TRDV1 to TRDJ1; D is ambiguous. The CDR3 runs 14 residues. V was cut by 4 bases and J by 0 bases, with 9 bases left in between. The V gene's germline CDR1 is TSWWSYY and CDR2 QGS. This chain's CDR3 is CALGGIGDTDKLIF. In DNA, the CDR3 is TGTGCTCTTGGGGGCATCGGGGACACCGATAAACTCATCTTT.

This chain uses TRDV1 with TRDJ1, with TRDD3 identical over 8 bases. Trimming cost V 0 bases and J 0 bases; bases outside gene matches: 9. The CDR3 totals 18 residues. Germline values: CDR1 TSWWSYY, CDR2 QGS. The CDR3 spells CALGELVVLGADTDKLIF. Written as DNA, the CDR3 is TGTGCTCTTGGGGAACTTGTCGTACTGGGGGCCGACACCGATAAACTCATCTTT.

This clone counts as medium-sized. This same CDR3 is encoded by further DNA sequences in the sample. This rearrangement joins TRDV2 to TRDJ1; TRDD3 agrees at 8 bases. CDR3 length: 13 residues. V lost 9 bases and J lost 10; bases outside the gene matches: 15. Looked up from germline, CDR1 is GEAIGNYY and CDR2 is EKD. CDR3 in amino acids: CAEVGDPPYGLIF. Written as DNA, the CDR3 is TGTGCCGAGGTGGGGGATCCCCCTTACGGACTCATCTTT.

The chain is built from TRDV1 and TRDJ1; D may be TRDD3 (6 bases). The CDR3 has 18 residues. Deletions cut 5 bases from V and 3 bases from J, with 25 bases between. Germline V gene data show CDR1 as TSWWSYY and CDR2 as QGS. CDR3 sequence reads: CALGNFPREIRSADKLIF. DNA for the CDR3: TGTGCTCTTGGGAACTTCCCCCGCGAGATACGATCCGCCGATAAACTCATCTTT.

This clone has just a few counts. This chain joins TRDV1 and TRDJ1, with 13 bases that match TRDD3. The CDR3 consists of 24 residues. The J segment lost 1 base and the V segment lost 2 bases, leaving 25 bases of the junction unmatched. Germline CDR1 reads TSWWSYY; CDR2 reads QGS. The CDR3 DNA reads TGTGCTCTTGGGGAATCTTCCCATGACCACTTACTGGGGGATACGCGTATGGGCACCGATAAACTCATCTTT. Amino acid sequence: CALGESSHDHLLGDTRMGTDKLIF.

This clone was counted between two and nine times. The chain links TRDV1 to TRDJ1; no definite D call. This CDR3 comprises 17 residues. Germline loops: CDR1 TSWWSYY, CDR2 QGS. V was pared by 2 bases and J by 0 bases, with 16 bases between. The CDR3 loop reads CALGERFSRPYTDKLIF. For the CDR3, the DNA is TGTGCTCTTGGGGAAAGGTTCTCAAGACCCTACACCGATAAACTCATCTTT.

This rearrangement joins TRDV1 to TRDJ1; D is possibly TRDD3 (5 bases). V lost 2 bases and J lost 0, with 13 bases in between. Germline CDR1 reads TSWWSYY; CDR2 reads QGS. This CDR3 is 16 amino acids long. CDR3 protein: CALGEVNGGNTDKLIF. For the CDR3, the DNA is TGTGCTCTTGGGGAAGTGAACGGGGGCAACACCGATAAACTCATCTTT.

With respect to this clone: Additional DNA sequences in this sample encode the identical CDR3. The rearrangement joins TRDV1 to TRDJ1; 10 bases map to TRDD3. This CDR3 region has 16 residues. Germline V lookup: CDR1 TSWWSYY, CDR2 QGS. After removal of 6 bases from V and 4 bases from J, the junction contained 11 bases not matched to a gene. CDR3 DNA sequence: TGTGCTCTTGGCAGGGGGATACGGGGGGTCATCGATAAACTCATCTTT. Its protein product is CALGRGIRGVIDKLIF.

The chain combines TRDV1 with TRDJ1; 8 nucleotides match TRDD3. Trimming at V came to 2 bases and at J to 0 bases, leaving 17 bases not matched to a gene. The CDR3 is 20 residues long. The V gene's germline CDR1 is TSWWSYY and CDR2 QGS. CDR3 DNA: TGTGCTCTTGGGGAAACTTCGCCTACCCACTGGGGGGGAAACACCGATAAACTCATCTTT. It codes for CALGETSPTHWGGNTDKLIF.

A remark on this clone: A clone one base away is much larger, so this may be a read error. This chain connects TRDV2 to TRDJ1; D not resolved. The V end lost 9 bases, the J end lost 4 bases, and 11 bases lay between the germline ends. This CDR3 spans 11 amino acids. Per germline, CDR1 GEAIGNYY and CDR2 EKD. The DNA of the CDR3 is TGTGCCCCGTATAGCGTCGATAAACTCATCTTT. Translation gives CAPYSVDKLIF.

The chain combines TRDV1 with TRDJ1, with TRDD2 identical over 9 bases. CDR1 and CDR2 from the germline V gene are TSWWSYY and QGS. J gave up 6 bases and V 1 base, and 21 bases lay outside the gene matches. This CDR3 contains 20 residues. The DNA for the CDR3 is TGTGCTCTTGGGGAACCGCCTTCCTACTGGCTGGGGGGGCCGAGCCATAAACTCATCTTT. As protein: CALGEPPSYWLGGPSHKLIF.

This clone was seen a handful of times. The rearrangement uses TRDV1 and TRDJ1, with 7 positions matching TRDD3. The CDR3 has 19 amino acids. Germline V CDR1 and CDR2: TSWWSYY, QGS. Trimming at V came to 2 bases and at J to 0 bases, leaving 15 bases not matched to a gene. In nucleotides, the CDR3 is TGTGCTCTTGGGGAATGCCGCCCCTACTGGGGAGTGAACACCGATAAACTCATCTTT. Translation gives CALGECRPYWGVNTDKLIF.

The chain combines TRDV1 with TRDJ1; 10 positions match TRDD3. Unmatched junction bases numbered 13, after V lost 2 bases and J lost 4 bases. The germline gives CDR1 TSWWSYY, CDR2 QGS. There are 18 residues in the CDR3. CDR3 nucleotides: TGTGCTCTTGGGGAAGCCCCTTGTACTGGGGGATGTGGCGATAAACTCATCTTT. Its protein is CALGEAPCTGGCGDKLIF.